One sample yielded the 6 T cell receptor beta chains listed below, sequenced in a study of shared clonotypes between healthy human individuals. Clones were sequenced by immunoSEQ multiplex PCR, and TCRdb holds only the in-frame ones, with some missing. The table has some 1,400,000 clones, approximately 97% seen once. The specimen sequenced was naive CD4+ T cells sorted from blood. As for subset: CD45RA+ positively selected. These TCRs come from a man aged 30-40 years in good health.

V usage is TRBV19 and J usage is TRBJ1-2; D unresolved. CDR1 is LNHDA, CDR2 SQIVND, per germline (reference sequence). The CDR3 totals 14 residues. Trimming left V 3 bases short and J 3 bases short, with 11 bases between. CDR3 sequence reads: CASSMDRVDYGYTF. The CDR3 region has the DNA TGTGCCAGTAGTATGGACCGGGTAGACTATGGCTACACCTTC.

The CDR3 here is CASSFARRVQGPSGTYEQYF. Written as DNA, the CDR3 is TGTGCCAGCAGCTTTGCGCGTAGGGTTCAAGGGCCTAGCGGAACCTACGAGCAGTACTTC. The chain uses TRBV12-1 and TRBJ2-7; TRBD2, the table's D call, lacks a check against the DNA. TRBV12-1 is shown as a pseudogene. CDR3 length: 20 amino acids.

The J gene is TRBJ2-2, the V gene TRBV25-1; 9 positions agree with TRBD1. Germline trimming cut 6 bases from V and 5 bases from J; bases unmatched to any gene: 13. Germline V gives CDR1 MGHDK, CDR2 SYGVNS. The length of the CDR3 is 17 residues. CDR3 in DNA: TGTGCCAGCAGCGAACATACCGGGACAGGGCATACCGGGGAGCTGTTTTTT. Translation: CASSEHTGTGHTGELFF.

Only one count was recorded for this clone. The chain couples TRBV5-4 to TRBJ2-1; 10 bases match TRBD2. CDR1 is SGHNT and CDR2 is YYREEE in the germline V gene (reference sequence). The junction had 1 base not matched to a gene; V was cut back by 3 bases and J by 1 base. The CDR3 length is 15 residues. In nucleotides, the CDR3 is TGTGCCAGCAGCTCTAGCGGGAGTTCCTACAATGAGCAGTTCTTC. Translating gives CASSSSGSSYNEQFF.

The chain has TRBV15 and TRBJ2-3, with a tentative D call TRBD2 (7 bases). This CDR3 has 18 residues. The germline gives CDR1 LNHNV, CDR2 YYDKDF (reference sequence). V lost 0 bases and J 4 bases, leaving 20 bases between the germline ends. CDR3 DNA: TGTGCCACCAGCAGAGATATGGGGGCGGGGAGGGGCCCAGATACGCAGTATTTT. Translation gives CATSRDMGAGRGPDTQYF.

This chain uses TRBV9 with TRBJ1-1, with a weak D call TRBD1 (6 bases). The CDR3 is 15 amino acids. Germline V gives CDR1 SGDLS, CDR2 YYNGEE. Deletions cut 0 bases from V and 1 base from J, with 10 bases between. CDR3 nucleotides: TGTGCCAGCAGCGTAGGAGGGACACAGAACACTGAAGCTTTCTTT. Protein product: CASSVGGTQNTEAFF.